The clone carrying this T cell receptor beta chain was seen more than once but under ten times. Its antigen is not identified. The TCRbeta library was prepared with unique molecular identifiers. TCRdb re-analysed the PCR reads in MiXCR, keeping a single row per CDR3 protein. Among about 600,000 distinct CDR3 sequences listed, roughly 24% were seen once. The data belong to a study of T-cell reconstitution after alpha-beta-depleted transplantation in children. Findings of the study overall: Recipient T cells and thymic progenitors that survived were the source of the high TCRbeta diversity seen at day 60 in some patients. One year post-transplant, T-cell counts and diversity were largely derived from T cells produced anew. Several hundred expanded graft clones reportedly supplied alpha-beta T cells about two months after transplant.

Material: PBMCs, mostly from graft donor cells, obtained 360 days after TCRalphabeta/CD19-depleted stem cell transplant. This receptor was obtained from a boy younger than two who had a stem cell transplant for acute myeloid leukemia, so the T cells may come from the graft donor.

CDR3 sequence reads: CSARDFQDAAGTRMQWDTQYF. CDR3 DNA sequence: TGCAGTGCTAGAGATTTCCAAGACGCCGCTGGGACTAGGATGCAGTGGGATACGCAGTATTTT. The rearrangement joins TRBV20-1 to TRBJ2-3; 8 bases agree with TRBD2. Germline V CDR1 and CDR2: DFQATT, SNEGSKA (reference sequence). The CDR3 covers 21 residues. V shed 0 bases and J 6 bases; nucleotides not matched to a gene: 26.